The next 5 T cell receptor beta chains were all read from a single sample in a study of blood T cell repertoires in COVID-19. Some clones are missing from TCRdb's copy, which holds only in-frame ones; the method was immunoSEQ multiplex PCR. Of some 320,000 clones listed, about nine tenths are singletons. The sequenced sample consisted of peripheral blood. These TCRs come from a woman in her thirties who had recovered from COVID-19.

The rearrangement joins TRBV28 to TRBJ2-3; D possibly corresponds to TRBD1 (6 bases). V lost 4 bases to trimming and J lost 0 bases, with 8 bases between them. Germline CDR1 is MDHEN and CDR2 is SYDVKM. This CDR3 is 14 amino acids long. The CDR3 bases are TGTGCCAGCAGTTCGGACAGCAGCACAGATACGCAGTATTTT. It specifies CASSSDSSTDTQYF. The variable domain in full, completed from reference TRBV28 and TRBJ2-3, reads DVKVTQSSRYLVKRTGEKVFLECVQDMDHENMFWYRQDPGLGLRLIYFSYDVKMKEKGDIPEGYSVSREKKERFSLILESASTNQTSMYLCASSSDSSTDTQYFGPGTRLTVL.

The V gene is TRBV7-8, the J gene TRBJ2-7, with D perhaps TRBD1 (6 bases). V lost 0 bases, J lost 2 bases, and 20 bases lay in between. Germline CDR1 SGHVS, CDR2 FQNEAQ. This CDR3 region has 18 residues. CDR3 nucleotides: TGTGCCAGCAGCTTAGCCGCGATGCGGACAGTGTACCCCTACGAGCAGTACTTC. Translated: CASSLAAMRTVYPYEQYF.

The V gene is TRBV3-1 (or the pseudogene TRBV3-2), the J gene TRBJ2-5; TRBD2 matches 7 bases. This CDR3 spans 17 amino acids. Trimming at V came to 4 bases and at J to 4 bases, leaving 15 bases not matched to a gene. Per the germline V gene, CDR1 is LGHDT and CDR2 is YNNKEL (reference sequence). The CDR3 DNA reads TGTGCCAGCAGCCGAACGTTCCGGCTAGCGGAGGGAGAGACCCAGTACTTC. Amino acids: CASSRTFRLAEGETQYF.

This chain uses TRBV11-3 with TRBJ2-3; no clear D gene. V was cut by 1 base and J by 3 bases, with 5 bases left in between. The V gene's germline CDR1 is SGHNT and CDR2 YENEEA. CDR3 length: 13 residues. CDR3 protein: CASSLGHTDTQYF. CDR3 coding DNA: TGTGCCAGCAGCTTAGGTCATACAGATACGCAGTATTTT.

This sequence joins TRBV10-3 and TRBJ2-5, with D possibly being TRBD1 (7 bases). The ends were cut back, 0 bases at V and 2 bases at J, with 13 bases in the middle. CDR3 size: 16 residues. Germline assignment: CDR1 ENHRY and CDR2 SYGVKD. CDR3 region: CAISESGGGSQETQYF. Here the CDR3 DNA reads TGTGCCATCAGTGAGTCTGGAGGGGGCAGTCAAGAGACCCAGTACTTC.